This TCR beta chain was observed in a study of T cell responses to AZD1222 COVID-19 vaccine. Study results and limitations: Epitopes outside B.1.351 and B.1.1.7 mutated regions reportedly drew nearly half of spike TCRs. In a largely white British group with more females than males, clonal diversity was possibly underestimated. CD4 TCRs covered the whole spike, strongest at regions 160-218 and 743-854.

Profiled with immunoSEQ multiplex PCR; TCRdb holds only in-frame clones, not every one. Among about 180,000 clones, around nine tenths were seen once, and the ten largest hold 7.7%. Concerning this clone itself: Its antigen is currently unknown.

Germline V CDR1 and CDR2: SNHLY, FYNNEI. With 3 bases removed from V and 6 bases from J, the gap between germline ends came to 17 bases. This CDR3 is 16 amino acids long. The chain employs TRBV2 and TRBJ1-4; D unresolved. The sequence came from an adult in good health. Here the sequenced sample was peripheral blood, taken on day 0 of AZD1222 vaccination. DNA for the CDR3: TGTGCCAGCAGTGAGATAACCGGGTCCTCCTATGAAAAACTGTTTTTT. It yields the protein CASSEITGSSYEKLFF.